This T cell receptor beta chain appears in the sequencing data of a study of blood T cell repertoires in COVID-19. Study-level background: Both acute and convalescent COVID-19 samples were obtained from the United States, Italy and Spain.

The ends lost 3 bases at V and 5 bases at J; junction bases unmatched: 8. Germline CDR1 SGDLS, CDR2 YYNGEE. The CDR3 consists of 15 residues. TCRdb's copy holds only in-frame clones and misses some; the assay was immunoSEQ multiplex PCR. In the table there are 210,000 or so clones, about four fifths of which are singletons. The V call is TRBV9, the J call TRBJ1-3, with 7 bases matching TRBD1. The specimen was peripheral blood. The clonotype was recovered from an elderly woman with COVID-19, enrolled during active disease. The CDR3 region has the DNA TGTGCCAGCAGCGAAGGCGGACAGGACCGAAACACCATATATTTT. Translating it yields CASSEGGQDRNTIYF.